This is a list of T cell receptor beta chains from one sample in a study of shared clonotypes between healthy human individuals. TCRdb keeps only in-frame clones here, not all; method: immunoSEQ multiplex PCR. The sample consists of around 1.1 million clones, approximately 80% of them appearing once. Sequenced input: memory CD4+ T cells from PBMCs. The receptors were sampled from a man younger than 35 in good health. Some clones in this sample may be carry-over from other donors' samples. Each CDR3 is given with its conserved first and last residue. D genes are given only for firm matches. Only some rows state a clone size, as once, few, many or a class for expanded clones.

clone_size	v_call	d_call	j_call	cdr3_aa	cdr3_nt
.	TRBV29-1	TRBD2	TRBJ2-1	CSVDYGRANEQFF	TGCAGCGTTGATTACGGGAGGGCCAATGAGCAGTTCTTC
.	TRBV6-1	.	TRBJ2-5	CASRVGGDGETQYF	TGTGCCAGCAGGGTTGGTGGGGATGGGGAGACCCAGTACTTC
.	TRBV6-6	.	TRBJ2-7	CASSYEYEQYF	TGTGCCAGCAGTTACGAGTACGAGCAGTACTTC
.	TRBV10-3	.	TRBJ1-1	CAISVQGNTEAFF	TGTGCCATCAGTGTACAGGGCAACACTGAAGCTTTCTTT
.	TRBV7-8	.	TRBJ2-7	CASSLDLGGSASTAQYF	TGTGCCAGCAGCCTCGATTTGGGGGGCTCGGCCTCAACGGCGCAGTACTTC
.	TRBV30	TRBD1	TRBJ1-2	CAWGQGAGSYGYTF	TGTGCCTGGGGACAGGGGGCGGGAAGCTATGGCTACACCTTC
.	TRBV11-3	.	TRBJ2-2	CASSLGVSATNTGELFF	TGTGCCAGCAGCCTGGGGGTTTCGGCCACGAACACCGGGGAGCTGTTTTTT
.	TRBV5-1	TRBD2	TRBJ2-1	CASSLVVAGGEQFF	TGCGCCAGCAGCTTGGTGGTAGCGGGGGGTGAGCAGTTCTTC
.	TRBV25-1	.	TRBJ2-7	CASSARMDSYEQYF	TGTGCCAGCAGTGCAAGGATGGACTCCTACGAGCAGTACTTC
.	TRBV7-9	.	TRBJ2-7	CASSFVQFYEQYF	TGTGCCAGCAGCTTTGTCCAGTTCTACGAGCAGTACTTC
.	TRBV28	.	TRBJ1-2	CASTLGGGSGYTF	TGTGCCAGCACCCTGGGCGGGGGCTCTGGCTACACCTTC
.	TRBV11-2	.	TRBJ2-1	CASSSAAGAYNEQFF	TGTGCCAGCAGCTCGGCGGCAGGGGCCTACAATGAGCAGTTCTTC
few	TRBV6-6	.	TRBJ1-1	CASRFSGELAEAFF	TGTGCCAGCAGGTTTTCAGGGGAATTAGCTGAAGCTTTCTTT
.	TRBV2	.	TRBJ2-3	CASSEALRNTQYF	TGTGCCAGCAGTGAGGCGTTACGGAATACGCAGTATTTT
.	TRBV6-5	TRBD2	TRBJ2-2	CASRGLAGYTGELFF	TGTGCCAGCAGGGGACTAGCGGGATACACCGGGGAGCTGTTTTTT
.	TRBV6-6	TRBD1	TRBJ1-3	CASSYEQGRGNTIYF	TGTGCCAGCAGTTACGAACAGGGGCGAGGAAACACCATATATTTT
once	TRBV4-1	.	TRBJ2-5	CASSRTGGQETQYF	TGCGCCAGCAGCCGTACCGGGGGCCAAGAGACCCAGTACTTC